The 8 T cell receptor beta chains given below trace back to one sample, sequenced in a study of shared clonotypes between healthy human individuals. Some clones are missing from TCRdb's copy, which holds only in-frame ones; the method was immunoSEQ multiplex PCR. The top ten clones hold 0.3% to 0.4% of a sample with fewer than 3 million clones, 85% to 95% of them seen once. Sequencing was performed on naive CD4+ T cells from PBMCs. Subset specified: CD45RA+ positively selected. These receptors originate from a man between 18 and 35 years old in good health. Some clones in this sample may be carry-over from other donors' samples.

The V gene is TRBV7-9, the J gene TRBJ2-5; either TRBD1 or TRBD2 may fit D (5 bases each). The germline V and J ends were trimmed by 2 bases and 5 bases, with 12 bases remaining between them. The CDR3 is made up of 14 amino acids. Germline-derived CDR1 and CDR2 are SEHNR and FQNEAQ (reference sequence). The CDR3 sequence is CASSLSGSAETQYF. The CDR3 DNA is TGTGCCAGCAGCTTATCAGGGAGTGCGGAGACCCAGTACTTC.

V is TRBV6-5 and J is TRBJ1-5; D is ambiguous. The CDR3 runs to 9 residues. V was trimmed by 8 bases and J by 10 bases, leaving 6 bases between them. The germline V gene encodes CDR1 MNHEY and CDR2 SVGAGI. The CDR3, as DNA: TGTGCCAGCCTTCACCCCCAGCATTTT. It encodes CASLHPQHF.

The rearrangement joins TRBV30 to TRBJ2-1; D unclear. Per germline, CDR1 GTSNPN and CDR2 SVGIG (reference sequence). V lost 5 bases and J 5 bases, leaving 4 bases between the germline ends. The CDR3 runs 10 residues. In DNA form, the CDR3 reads TGTGCCTGGCAGGACAATGAGCAGTTCTTC. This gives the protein CAWQDNEQFF.

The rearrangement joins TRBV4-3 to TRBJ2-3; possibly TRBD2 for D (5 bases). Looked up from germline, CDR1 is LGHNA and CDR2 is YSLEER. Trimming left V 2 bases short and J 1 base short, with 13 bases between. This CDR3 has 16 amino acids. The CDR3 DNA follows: TGCGCCAGCAGCCAACAGCGGTCGGCTGGCACAGATACGCAGTATTTT. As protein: CASSQQRSAGTDTQYF.

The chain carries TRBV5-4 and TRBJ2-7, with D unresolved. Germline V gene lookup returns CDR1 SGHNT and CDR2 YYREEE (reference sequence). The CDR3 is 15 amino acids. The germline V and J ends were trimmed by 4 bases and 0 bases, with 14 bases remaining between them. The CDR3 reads CASSVWTANSYEQYF. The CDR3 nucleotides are TGTGCCAGCAGCGTCTGGACGGCGAACTCCTACGAGCAGTACTTC. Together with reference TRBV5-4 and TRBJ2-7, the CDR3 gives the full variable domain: ETGVTQSPTHLIKTRGQQVTLRCSSQSGHNTVSWYQQALGQGPQFIFQYYREEENGRGNFPPRFSGLQFPNYSSELNVNALELDDSALYLCASSVWTANSYEQYFGPGTRLTVT.

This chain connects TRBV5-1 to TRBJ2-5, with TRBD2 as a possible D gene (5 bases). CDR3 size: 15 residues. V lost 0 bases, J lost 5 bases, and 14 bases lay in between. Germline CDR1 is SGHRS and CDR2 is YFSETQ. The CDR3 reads CASSLGDTSGETQYF. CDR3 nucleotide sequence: TGCGCCAGCAGCTTGGGTGATACTAGTGGGGAGACCCAGTACTTC.

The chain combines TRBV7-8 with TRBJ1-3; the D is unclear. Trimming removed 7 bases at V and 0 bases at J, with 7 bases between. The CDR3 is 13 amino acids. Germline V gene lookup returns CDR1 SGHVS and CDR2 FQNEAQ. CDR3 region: CASTAHSGNTIYF. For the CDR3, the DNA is TGTGCCAGCACCGCCCACTCTGGAAACACCATATATTTT.

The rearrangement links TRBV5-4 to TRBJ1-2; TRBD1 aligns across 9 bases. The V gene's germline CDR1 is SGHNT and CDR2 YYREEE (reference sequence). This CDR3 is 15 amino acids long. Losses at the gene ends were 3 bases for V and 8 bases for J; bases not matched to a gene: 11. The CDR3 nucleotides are TGTGCCAGCAGCTCGCTCAAACAGGGGGCTTTGGGCTACACCTTC. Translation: CASSSLKQGALGYTF. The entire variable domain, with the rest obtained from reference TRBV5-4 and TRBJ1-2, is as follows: ETGVTQSPTHLIKTRGQQVTLRCSSQSGHNTVSWYQQALGQGPQFIFQYYREEENGRGNFPPRFSGLQFPNYSSELNVNALELDDSALYLCASSSLKQGALGYTFGSGTRLTVV.